This T cell receptor beta chain was obtained from a study of identical twins. Findings and limits, study-wide: Analyses of zero insertions could be partly confounded by invariant MAIT and iNKT cells. Models underestimated out-of-frame TCR alpha sharing in monozygotic twins. Among out-of-frame alpha sequences shared by twins, low generation probability occurred in excess.

This clonotype occurred a few times. Its specificity is unknown. cDNA molecules carried unique molecular identifiers, and template switching added a universal primer site. TCRdb passed the 5' RACE reads through MiXCR, listing each CDR3 protein once. The sample contains some 500,000 distinct CDR3 sequences, approximately 15% of which appear only once. The germline gives CDR1 SGHRS, CDR2 YFSETQ. V dropped 8 bases and J dropped 1; count of bases not matched to a gene: 11. CDR3 length: 15 residues. These data were also filed under a second study, of yellow fever vaccine responses in identical twins.

The V and J genes are TRBV5-1 and TRBJ2-5; 7 bases are a match to TRBD1. The receptor comes from a woman aged 18-30 years in good health. The material sequenced was CD4+ T cells sorted from blood. The CDR3 region is CASTPGTVSQETQYF. DNA for the CDR3: TGCGCCAGTACCCCCGGGACAGTCTCCCAAGAGACCCAGTACTTC.